This passage covers 5 T cell receptor beta chains from one sample sequenced in a study of blood T cells in healthy people across ages. Sample-barcoded 5' priming and a J-beta primer mix drove a second PCR of 7 to 11 cycles. TCRdb re-derived calls from the 5' RACE reads in MiXCR, one entry per CDR3 protein. The sample lists fewer than 800,000 distinct CDR3 sequences, over 20% occurring once. The sequenced sample was blood. The receptors originated from a man between 70 and 80 years old in good health.

This clonotype was detected a few times. V and J are TRBV18 and TRBJ2-3; no definite D call. Trimming pared 0 bases from V and 2 bases from J, leaving 9 bases between. The CDR3 has 15 amino acids. The germline CDR1 and CDR2 sequences are KGHSH and LQKENI. The CDR3 is CASSPPSTYTDTQYF. As DNA, the CDR3 is TGTGCCAGCTCACCACCATCCACTTACACAGATACGCAGTATTTT.

This clonotype showed up just a few times. The chain carries TRBV7-6 and TRBJ1-3; 7 bases fit TRBD1. CDR3 size: 16 residues. Germline loops: CDR1 SGHVS, CDR2 FNYEAQ. J gave up 4 bases and V 1 base, and 7 bases lay outside the gene matches. The CDR3 bases are TGTGCCAGCAGCTTAGACCAGACAGGGTTCGGAAACACCATATATTTT. Translation gives CASSLDQTGFGNTIYF.

The genes are TRBV29-1 and TRBJ2-2, with D perhaps TRBD1 (7 bases). The V and J ends lost 3 bases and 0 bases respectively, with 14 bases between them. Germline V gene lookup returns CDR1 SQVTM and CDR2 ANQGSEA. This CDR3 has 16 residues. CDR3 in DNA: TGCAGCGTTGACGACGGCAGGGGGGCGAACACCGGGGAGCTGTTTTTT. Its translation is CSVDDGRGANTGELFF.

The J gene is TRBJ2-2, the V gene TRBV7-8, with TRBD2 as a possible D gene (6 bases). Per germline, CDR1 SGHVS and CDR2 FQNEAQ. V was pared by 5 bases and J by 1 base, with 32 bases between. The CDR3 consists of 22 residues. CDR3 sequence (DNA): TGTGCCAGCAGCCACTTACTCGGGAAGATGGCTAGCGCGGATCAGAACACCGGGGAGCTGTTTTTT. This gives the protein CASSHLLGKMASADQNTGELFF.

The chain is built from TRBV5-6 and TRBJ1-3; D gene uncertain. The germline V and J ends were trimmed by 2 bases and 0 bases, with 9 bases remaining between them. Looked up from germline, CDR1 is SGHDT and CDR2 is YYEEEE. The CDR3 covers 15 residues. The CDR3 DNA is TGTGCCAGCAGCTTCAGGTCGAACTCTGGAAACACCATATATTTT. Translating gives CASSFRSNSGNTIYF.